These 28 T cell receptor beta chains originate from one sample sequenced in a study of neurological immune-mediated disorders. MiXCR, run by TCRdb on the 5' RACE reads, gives a single entry per CDR3 protein. This table has roughly 34,000 distinct CDR3 sequences, roughly 4.4% appearing once. Sequencing was done on a sample of PBMCs. The receptor set was obtained from a man younger than 35 in good health.

The V and J genes are TRBV24-1 and TRBJ2-7; D may be TRBD1 or TRBD2 (5 bases each). The germline V gene has CDR1 KGHDR and CDR2 SFDVKD. The CDR3 totals 12 residues. The V and J ends lost 2 bases and 4 bases respectively, with 5 bases between them. The CDR3 region has the DNA TGTGCCACCAGTGATTGGGGGTACGAGCAGTACTTC. This codes for CATSDWGYEQYF.

A word on this clonotype: Since a much larger clone is just one base distant, this may be a read error. This rearrangement joins TRBV6-2 or TRBV6-3 to TRBJ2-7; a possible D gene is TRBD1 (6 bases). Per the germline V gene, CDR1 is MNHEY and CDR2 is SVGEGT. The CDR3 covers 12 residues. The CDR3 DNA reads TGTGCCAGCACCGGGACATCCTACGATCAGTACTTC. The encoded protein is CASTGTSYDQYF.

This clonotype was observed many times. V is TRBV7-9 and J is TRBJ1-6, with 11 bases that match TRBD1. Germline CDR1 is SEHNR and CDR2 is FQNEAQ (reference sequence). This CDR3 region has 18 residues. Unmatched junction bases numbered 7, after V lost 5 bases and J lost 1 base. The CDR3 protein is CASSPGQGEYSYNSPLHF. CDR3 in DNA: TGTGCCAGCAGCCCGGGACAGGGGGAATATTCCTATAATTCACCCCTCCACTTT.

This clonotype occurred many times. The chain joins TRBV12-3 or TRBV12-4 to TRBJ2-1; D not certain. The CDR3 consists of 11 residues. V was shortened by 5 bases and J by 6 bases, with 5 bases between the two germline ends. The CDR3 DNA is TGTGCCAGCAGTCCACTCAATGAGCAGTTCTTC. This gives the protein CASSPLNEQFF.

Many counts were recorded for this clonotype. CDR3 nucleotide sequence: TGCGCCAGCAGCTTGGCGGGGGGGCACACCGGGGAGCTGTTTTTT. Its translation: CASSLAGGHTGELFF. The V call is TRBV5-1, the J call TRBJ2-2, with 8 bases fitting TRBD2. Trimming took 0 bases from V and 3 from J; bases not matched to a gene: 1. CDR1 is SGHRS, CDR2 YFSETQ, per germline. This CDR3 comprises 15 residues. Filled out from reference TRBV5-1 and TRBJ2-2, the complete variable domain reads KAGVTQTPRYLIKTRGQQVTLSCSPISGHRSVSWYQQTPGQGLQFLFEYFSETQRNKGNFPGRFSGRQFSNSRSEMNVSTLELGDSALYLCASSLAGGHTGELFFGEGSRLTVL.

There are many counts of this clonotype. The chain joins TRBV20-1 to TRBJ1-2; 9 nucleotides match TRBD1. CDR1 and CDR2 (germline): DFQATT, SNEGSKA (reference sequence). The CDR3 spans 13 residues. The ends lost 8 bases at V and 1 base at J; junction bases unmatched: 5. This CDR3 is CSPRQGVNYGYTF. The CDR3 coding sequence is TGCAGTCCAAGACAGGGGGTTAACTATGGCTACACCTTC.

This clonotype showed up many times. The V and J genes are TRBV7-2 and TRBJ2-5, with D possibly matching TRBD1 (5 bases). CDR1 is SGHTA and CDR2 is FQGNSA in the germline V gene. V lost 5 bases, J lost 0 bases, and 10 bases lay in between. This CDR3 spans 14 amino acids. The CDR3 bases are TGTGCCAGCAGCCCCCGACAGTACCAAGAGACCCAGTACTTC. It codes for CASSPRQYQETQYF.

The table lists this clonotype with many counts. The genes are TRBV10-3 and TRBJ2-2, with D possibly TRBD2 on 5 matching bases. Trimming took 10 bases from V and 0 from J, leaving 12 bases between them. The CDR3 consists of 14 residues. The germline V gene encodes CDR1 ENHRY and CDR2 SYGVKD. The CDR3 protein is CATLLSANTGELFF. The CDR3 DNA reads TGTGCCACTCTACTTAGCGCGAACACCGGGGAGCTGTTTTTT.

This clonotype was recorded many times. The chain is built from TRBV20-1 and TRBJ2-2; D possibly matches TRBD1 or TRBD2 (5 bases each). This CDR3 region has 14 residues. Trimming took 8 bases from V and 2 from J, leaving 15 bases between them. Germline CDR1 is DFQATT and CDR2 is SNEGSKA (reference sequence). The CDR3 loop reads CSPVSRGNTGELFF. CDR3 bases: TGCAGTCCCGTCTCGAGGGGAAACACCGGGGAGCTGTTTTTT.

This clonotype has ten or more counts. V and J are TRBV7-9 and TRBJ2-3; D possibly corresponds to TRBD1 (6 bases). This CDR3 spans 15 amino acids. The germline V gene has CDR1 SEHNR and CDR2 FQNEAQ (reference sequence). Trimming removed 6 bases at V and 2 bases at J, with 15 bases between. The DNA of the CDR3 is TGTGCCAGCAGTCAAGGGGGTGGAAACACAGATACGCAGTATTTT. Translating it yields CASSQGGGNTDTQYF.

This clonotype was detected many times. The chain uses TRBV19 and TRBJ2-1, with 8 nucleotides matching TRBD2. The germline V gene has CDR1 LNHDA and CDR2 SQIVND (reference sequence). The length of the CDR3 is 16 residues. The V gene end was trimmed by 6 bases and the J gene end by 0 bases; junction bases not matched to a gene: 7. The CDR3 spells CASSPSSGGSYNEQFF. In nucleotides, the CDR3 is TGTGCCAGTAGCCCTTCAAGCGGGGGCTCCTACAATGAGCAGTTCTTC.

The chain has TRBV5-1 and TRBJ1-4; possible D gene TRBD1, 5 bases. CDR1 SGHRS and CDR2 YFSETQ come from the germline V gene. The CDR3 loop spans 16 amino acids. The V and J ends lost 4 bases and 5 bases respectively, with 18 bases between them. Written as DNA, the CDR3 is TGCGCCAGCAGCCTAAGCTCCGGGACTTTAAATGAAAAACTGTTTTTT. Translated: CASSLSSGTLNEKLFF.

The chain recombines TRBV7-2 with TRBJ2-3; the D gene could be TRBD1 or TRBD2 (6 bases each). Germline loops: CDR1 SGHTA, CDR2 FQGNSA. The CDR3 totals 14 residues. Deletions cut 5 bases from V and 6 bases from J, with 15 bases between. The CDR3 sequence: CASSRPGAGDTQYF. The CDR3 DNA is TGTGCCAGCAGCCGCCCGGGGGCTGGGGATACGCAGTATTTT. The variable domain in full, with the rest retrieved from reference TRBV7-2 and TRBJ2-3, is GAGVSQSPSNKVTEKGKDVELRCDPISGHTALYWYRQSLGQGLEFLIYFQGNSAPDKSGLPSDRFSAERTGGSVSTLTIQRTQQEDSAVYLCASSRPGAGDTQYFGPGTRLTVL.

The chain joins TRBV4-2 to TRBJ1-1, with a possible D match to TRBD1 (5 bases). The V gene's germline CDR1 is LGHNA and CDR2 YNFKEQ. The CDR3 spans 15 residues. Trimming shortened V by 0 bases and J by 0 bases, and 8 bases separated the two germline ends. The CDR3 loop is CASSQDQGMNTEAFF. CDR3 DNA sequence: TGTGCCAGCAGCCAAGATCAGGGCATGAACACTGAAGCTTTCTTT.

The chain is built from TRBV5-1 and TRBJ2-4; 9 bases align to TRBD1. In germline, CDR1 is SGHRS, CDR2 YFSETQ. Trimming at V came to 4 bases and at J to 5 bases, leaving 7 bases not matched to a gene. The CDR3 sequence is 15 residues long. The CDR3: CASSPTGGGQNIQYF. The CDR3 DNA is TGCGCCAGCAGCCCGACAGGGGGGGGGCAAAACATTCAGTACTTC. Combining the CDR3 with reference TRBV5-1 and TRBJ2-4 gives the whole variable domain KAGVTQTPRYLIKTRGQQVTLSCSPISGHRSVSWYQQTPGQGLQFLFEYFSETQRNKGNFPGRFSGRQFSNSRSEMNVSTLELGDSALYLCASSPTGGGQNIQYFGAGTRLSVL.

This clonotype was picked up many times. V usage is TRBV18 and J usage is TRBJ1-4; a possible D gene is TRBD1 (5 bases). Between the trimmed V and J ends, which lost 0 bases and 7 bases, there was a span of 9 bases. The CDR3 extends over 14 amino acids. From germline, CDR1 is KGHSH and CDR2 LQKENI. CDR3 loop: CASSPPVRAEKLFF. The CDR3, as DNA: TGTGCCAGCTCACCACCGGTCAGGGCTGAAAAACTGTTTTTT.

This clonotype was observed many times. The chain carries TRBV10-2 and TRBJ1-5; D unclear. The CDR3 runs 15 residues. V was cut by 4 bases and J by 6 bases, with 16 bases left in between. Germline V gives CDR1 WSHSY, CDR2 SAAADI. The CDR3, as DNA: TGCGCCAGCAGTGCCTACTCGGATGTGGGTCAGCCCCAGCATTTT. Amino acids: CASSAYSDVGQPQHF.

This clonotype was observed at least ten times. The V and J genes are TRBV7-2 and TRBJ1-2, with 11 positions matching TRBD1. Losses at the gene ends were 2 bases for V and 8 bases for J; bases not matched to a gene: 13. CDR3 size: 17 residues. Per germline, CDR1 SGHTA and CDR2 FQGNSA. The CDR3 sequence is CASSLQRTGGERGGYTF. In DNA, the CDR3 is TGTGCCAGCAGCTTACAAAGGACAGGGGGCGAGAGGGGCGGCTACACCTTC.

This clonotype was found many times. The V and J genes are TRBV20-1 and TRBJ2-1; D is unresolved. This CDR3 is 17 amino acids long. The V end was cut by 2 bases, the J end by 4 bases, with 21 bases between. Germline V gene sequence: CDR1 DFQATT, CDR2 SNEGSKA (reference sequence). The DNA for the CDR3 is TGCAGTGCTAGATCCCCCAAGGACGCCCCAAGATACAATGAGCAGTTCTTC. As protein: CSARSPKDAPRYNEQFF.

This clonotype showed up many times. The gene calls are TRBV5-1 and TRBJ1-1; D gene uncertain. V gave up 1 base and J gave up 6 bases, with 10 bases separating them. The CDR3 length is 13 residues. Germline loops: CDR1 SGHRS, CDR2 YFSETQ. CDR3 DNA: TGCGCCAGCAGCTTGATGGGAGGCCCTGAAGCTTTCTTT. Residues: CASSLMGGPEAFF.

This clonotype was picked up many times. The gene calls are TRBV5-1 and TRBJ1-1; weak D call: TRBD1 (5 bases). The CDR3 spans 14 residues. The germline CDR1 and CDR2 sequences are SGHRS and YFSETQ. Trimming removed 4 bases at V and 3 bases at J, with 13 bases between. In nucleotides, the CDR3 is TGCGCCAGCAGCCCGGAGGGGAGCTACACTGAAGCTTTCTTT. This sequence encodes CASSPEGSYTEAFF.

This clonotype showed up many times. The chain recombines TRBV5-5 with TRBJ1-1; 9 bases match TRBD1. This CDR3 is 14 amino acids long. Germline assignment: CDR1 SGHKS and CDR2 YYEKEE (reference sequence). V was clipped by 4 bases and J by 8 bases; unmatched bases: 9. In DNA form, the CDR3 reads TGTGCCAGCAGCCGACTTCCGGGACAGGGAGAAGCTTTCTTT. This codes for CASSRLPGQGEAFF.

This clonotype has ten or more counts. This rearrangement joins TRBV6-5 to TRBJ1-1; D unresolved. This CDR3 contains 14 residues. Trimming took off 3 bases at V and 0 bases at J, with 8 bases between the two ends. CDR1 and CDR2 from the germline V gene are MNHEY and SVGAGI. The CDR3 coding sequence is TGTGCCAGCAGTTATGGCAGCCTGAACACTGAAGCTTTCTTT. Protein sequence: CASSYGSLNTEAFF.

At least ten counts were recorded for this clonotype. The chain is built from TRBV7-6 and TRBJ2-3; either TRBD1 or TRBD2 may supply D (5 bases each). This CDR3 comprises 15 residues. V dropped 1 base and J dropped 6 bases, with 14 bases sitting between them. The germline CDR1 and CDR2 sequences are SGHVS and FNYEAQ. The CDR3 sequence is CASSLGAGTRDTQYF. CDR3 coding DNA: TGTGCCAGCAGCTTAGGGGCAGGGACCCGGGATACGCAGTATTTT.

This clonotype is deemed medium-sized. V is TRBV20-1 and J is TRBJ1-1; D gene ambiguous. The CDR3 has 14 residues. With 0 bases removed from V and 5 bases from J, the gap between germline ends came to 13 bases. Germline V gene data show CDR1 as DFQATT and CDR2 as SNEGSKA (reference sequence). CDR3 bases: TGCAGTGCTAGAGATATGGGAAGAGCTACTGAAGCTTTCTTT. Amino acids: CSARDMGRATEAFF.

This clonotype was counted many times. This chain uses TRBV7-8 with TRBJ2-5, with 12 bases aligning to TRBD2. Trimming at V came to 2 bases and at J to 5 bases, leaving 9 bases not matched to a gene. The CDR3 has 17 residues. Germline CDR1 reads SGHVS; CDR2 reads FQNEAQ. The CDR3 DNA reads TGTGCCAGCAGCTTATATCCTAGCGGGGGGGCCGGGGAGACCCAGTACTTC. Translation gives CASSLYPSGGAGETQYF.

This clonotype occurred many times. V and J are TRBV5-1 and TRBJ2-7; D ambiguous. Germline V CDR1 and CDR2: SGHRS, YFSETQ. The CDR3 is made up of 14 amino acids. The V end was cut by 0 bases, the J end by 6 bases, with 13 bases between. The CDR3, as DNA: TGCGCCAGCAGCTTGGCCCCGGGCGCCAGCGAGCAGTACTTC. Protein product: CASSLAPGASEQYF. The full variable domain, in which reference TRBV5-1 and TRBJ2-7 provide the parts outside the CDR3, is KAGVTQTPRYLIKTRGQQVTLSCSPISGHRSVSWYQQTPGQGLQFLFEYFSETQRNKGNFPGRFSGRQFSNSRSEMNVSTLELGDSALYLCASSLAPGASEQYFGPGTRLTVT.

There are many counts of this clonotype. This sequence joins TRBV24-1 and TRBJ1-5, with D tentatively TRBD1 (6 bases). The V gene's germline CDR1 is KGHDR and CDR2 SFDVKD. The V end was cut by 5 bases, the J end by 6 bases, with 25 bases between. The CDR3 is 18 residues long. CDR3 residues: CATSGGGGPTEWGQPQHF. In DNA, the CDR3 is TGTGCCACCAGTGGGGGTGGGGGGCCAACCGAGTGGGGTCAGCCCCAGCATTTT.